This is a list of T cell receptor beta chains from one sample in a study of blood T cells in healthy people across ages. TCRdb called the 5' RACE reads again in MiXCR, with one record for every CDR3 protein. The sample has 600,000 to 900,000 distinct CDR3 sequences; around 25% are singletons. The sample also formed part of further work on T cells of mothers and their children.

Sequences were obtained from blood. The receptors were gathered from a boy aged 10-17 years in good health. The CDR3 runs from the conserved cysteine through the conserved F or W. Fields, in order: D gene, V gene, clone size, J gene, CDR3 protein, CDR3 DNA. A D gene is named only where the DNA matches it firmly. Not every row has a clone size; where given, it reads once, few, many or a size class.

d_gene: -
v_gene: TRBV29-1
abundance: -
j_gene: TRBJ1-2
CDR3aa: CSVSYDSRTNYGYTF
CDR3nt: TGCAGCGTTTCCTACGATTCCAGGACTAACTATGGCTACACCTTC

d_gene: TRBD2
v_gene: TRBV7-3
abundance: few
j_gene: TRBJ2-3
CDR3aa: CASSSSGGMDTQYF
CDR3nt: TGTGCCAGCAGCTCCTCGGGGGGGATGGATACGCAGTATTTT

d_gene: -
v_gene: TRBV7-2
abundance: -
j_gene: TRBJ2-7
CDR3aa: CASSSGVGRTYEQYF
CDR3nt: TGTGCCAGCAGCTCAGGGGTAGGGCGGACCTACGAGCAGTACTTC

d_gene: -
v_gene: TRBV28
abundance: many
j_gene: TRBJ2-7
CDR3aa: CASSPESYEQYF
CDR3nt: TGTGCCAGCAGCCCCGAGAGCTACGAGCAGTACTTC

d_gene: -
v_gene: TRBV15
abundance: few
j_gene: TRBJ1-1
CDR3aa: CATSRPSAKGGTEAFF
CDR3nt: TGTGCCACCAGCAGACCTTCCGCAAAGGGGGGCACTGAAGCTTTCTTT

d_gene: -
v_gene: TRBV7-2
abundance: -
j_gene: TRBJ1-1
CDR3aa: CASSLLGVENTEAFF
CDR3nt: TGTGCCAGCAGCCTCTTGGGGGTCGAGAACACTGAAGCTTTCTTT

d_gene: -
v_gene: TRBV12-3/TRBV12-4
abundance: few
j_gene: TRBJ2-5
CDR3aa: CASSLSPGKETQYF
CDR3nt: TGTGCCAGCAGTTTATCCCCGGGGAAAGAGACCCAGTACTTC

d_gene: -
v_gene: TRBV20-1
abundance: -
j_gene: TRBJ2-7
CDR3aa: CSARVTSAYEQYF
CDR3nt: TGCAGTGCTAGAGTGACATCCGCCTACGAGCAGTACTTC

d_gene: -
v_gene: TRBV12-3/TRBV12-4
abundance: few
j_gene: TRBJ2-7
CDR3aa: CASSRYTEQYF
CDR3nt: TGTGCCAGCAGCCGTTACACGGAGCAGTACTTC

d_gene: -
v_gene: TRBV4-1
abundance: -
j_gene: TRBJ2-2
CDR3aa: CASSQEGALHITNTGELFF
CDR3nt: TGCGCCAGCAGCCAAGAAGGAGCACTCCACATAACCAACACCGGGGAGCTGTTTTTT

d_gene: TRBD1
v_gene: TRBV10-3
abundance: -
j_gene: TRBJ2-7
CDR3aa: CAISVWDSDYEQYF
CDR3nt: TGTGCCATCAGTGTATGGGACAGCGACTACGAGCAGTACTTC

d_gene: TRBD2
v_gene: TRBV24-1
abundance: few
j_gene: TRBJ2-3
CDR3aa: CATSDSRLAGSTDTQYF
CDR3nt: TGTGCCACCAGTGACTCCAGACTAGCGGGATCCACAGATACGCAGTATTTT

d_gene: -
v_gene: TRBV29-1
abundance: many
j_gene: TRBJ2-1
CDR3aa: CSVIIPGSSGDEQFF
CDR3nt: TGCAGCGTAATAATACCGGGATCCTCAGGCGATGAGCAGTTCTTC

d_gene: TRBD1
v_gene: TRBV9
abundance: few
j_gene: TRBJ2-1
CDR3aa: CASSVTTPGQGGPYNEQFF
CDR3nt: TGTGCCAGCAGCGTCACTACCCCGGGACAGGGGGGGCCCTACAATGAGCAGTTCTTC

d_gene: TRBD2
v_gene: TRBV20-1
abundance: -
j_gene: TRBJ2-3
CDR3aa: CSARPWVAGGFTDTQYF
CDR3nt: TGCAGTGCTAGACCTTGGGTAGCGGGGGGCTTCACAGATACGCAGTATTTT

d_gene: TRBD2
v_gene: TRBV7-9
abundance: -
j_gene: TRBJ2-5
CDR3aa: CASSWGLAGGIQETQYF
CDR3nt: TGTGCCAGCAGCTGGGGACTAGCGGGGGGCATCCAAGAGACCCAGTACTTC

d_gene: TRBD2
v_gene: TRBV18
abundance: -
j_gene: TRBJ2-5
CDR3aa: CASSPRGLAGVRETQYF
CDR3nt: TGTGCCAGCTCACCCCGTGGACTAGCGGGGGTAAGAGAGACCCAGTACTTC

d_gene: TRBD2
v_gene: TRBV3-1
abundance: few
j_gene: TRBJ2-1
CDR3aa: CASSRPPAGGSYEQFF
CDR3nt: TGTGCCAGCAGCCGACCCCCAGCGGGGGGGAGCTATGAGCAGTTCTTC

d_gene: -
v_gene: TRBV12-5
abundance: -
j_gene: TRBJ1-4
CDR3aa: CASGPGEGPEKLFF
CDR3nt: TGTGCTAGTGGCCCCGGGGAGGGCCCTGAAAAACTGTTTTTT

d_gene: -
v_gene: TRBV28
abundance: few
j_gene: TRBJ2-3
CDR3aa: CASSSRRGHEDTQYF
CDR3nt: TGTGCCAGCAGTTCTCGGAGGGGGCATGAAGATACGCAGTATTTT

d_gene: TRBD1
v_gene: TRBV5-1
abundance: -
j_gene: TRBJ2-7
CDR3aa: CASSLTGVTYEQYF
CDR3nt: TGCGCCAGCAGCCTAACAGGGGTAACCTACGAGCAGTACTTC

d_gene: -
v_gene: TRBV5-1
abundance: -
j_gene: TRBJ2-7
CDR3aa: CASSPYPESSSYEQYF
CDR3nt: TGCGCCAGCAGCCCCTACCCTGAATCTTCCTCCTACGAGCAGTACTTC

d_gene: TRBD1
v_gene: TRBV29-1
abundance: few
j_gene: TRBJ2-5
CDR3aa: CSVGTGVLETQYF
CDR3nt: TGCAGCGTGGGTACAGGGGTGTTAGAGACCCAGTACTTC

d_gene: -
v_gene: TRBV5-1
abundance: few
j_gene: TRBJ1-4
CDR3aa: CASASGGDGEKLFF
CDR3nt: TGCGCCAGCGCCTCCGGAGGGGATGGTGAAAAACTGTTTTTT

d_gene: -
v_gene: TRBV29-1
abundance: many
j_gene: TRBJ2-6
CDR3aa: CSVPNTGSTGANVLTF
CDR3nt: TGCAGCGTGCCTAATACAGGGTCAACTGGGGCCAACGTCCTGACTTTC

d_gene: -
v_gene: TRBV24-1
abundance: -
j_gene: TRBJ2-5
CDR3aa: CATSGRARETQYF
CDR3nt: TGTGCCACCAGTGGCAGGGCTAGAGAGACCCAGTACTTC

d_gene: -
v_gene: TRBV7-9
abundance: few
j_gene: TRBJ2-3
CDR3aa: CASSLGRTNTDTQYF
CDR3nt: TGTGCCAGCAGCTTAGGACGGACCAATACAGATACGCAGTATTTT

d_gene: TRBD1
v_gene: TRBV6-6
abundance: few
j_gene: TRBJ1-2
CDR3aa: CASSWTGTNYGYTF
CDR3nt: TGTGCCAGCAGTTGGACAGGGACTAACTATGGCTACACCTTC

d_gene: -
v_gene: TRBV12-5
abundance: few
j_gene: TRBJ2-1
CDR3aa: CASGRSGSNEQFF
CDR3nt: TGTGCTAGTGGTCGCAGCGGATCCAATGAGCAGTTCTTC

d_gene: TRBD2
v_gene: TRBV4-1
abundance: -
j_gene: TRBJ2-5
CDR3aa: CASSQVPGLGETQYF
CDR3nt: TGCGCCAGCAGCCAAGTTCCGGGACTAGGGGAGACCCAGTACTTC

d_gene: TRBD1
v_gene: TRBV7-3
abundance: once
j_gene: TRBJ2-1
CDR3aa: CASSVTGGREQFF
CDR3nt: TGTGCCAGCAGCGTAACAGGGGGCCGGGAGCAGTTCTTC

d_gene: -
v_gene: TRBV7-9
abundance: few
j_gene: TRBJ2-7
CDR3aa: CASSTRDSSYEQYF
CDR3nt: TGTGCCAGCAGCACGCGGGACAGTTCCTACGAGCAGTACTTC

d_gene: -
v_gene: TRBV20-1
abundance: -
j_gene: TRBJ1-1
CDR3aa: CSARVEPDFTRAFF
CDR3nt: TGCAGTGCTAGAGTGGAACCCGACTTCACGAGAGCTTTCTTT

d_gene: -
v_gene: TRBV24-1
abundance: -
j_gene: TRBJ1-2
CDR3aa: CATSDDSNYGYTF
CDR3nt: TGTGCCACCAGTGACGACAGTAACTATGGCTACACCTTC

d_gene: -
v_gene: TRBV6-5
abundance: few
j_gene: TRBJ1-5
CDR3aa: CASSYSKLGEQPQHF
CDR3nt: TGTGCCAGCAGTTACTCGAAGTTGGGGGAACAGCCCCAGCATTTT

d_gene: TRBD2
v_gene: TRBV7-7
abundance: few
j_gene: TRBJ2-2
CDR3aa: CASSSLRGGNGELFF
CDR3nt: TGTGCTAGCAGCTCTCTTCGGGGGGGAAACGGGGAGCTGTTTTTT

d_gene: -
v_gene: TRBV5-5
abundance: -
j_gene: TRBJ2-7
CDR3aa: CASSLTPTPNYEQYF
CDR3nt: TGTGCCAGCAGCTTGACCCCTACACCAAACTACGAGCAGTACTTC

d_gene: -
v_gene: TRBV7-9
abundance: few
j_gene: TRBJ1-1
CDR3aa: CASSFMDSNTEAFF
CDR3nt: TGTGCCAGCAGCTTCATGGACTCCAACACTGAAGCTTTCTTT

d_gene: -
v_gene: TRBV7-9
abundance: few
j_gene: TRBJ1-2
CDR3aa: CASSLEGPSTNYGYTF
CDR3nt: TGTGCCAGCAGCTTAGAGGGGCCGTCTACTAACTATGGCTACACCTTC

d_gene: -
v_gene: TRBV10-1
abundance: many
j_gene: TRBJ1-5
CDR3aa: CASSYWTVGQPQHF
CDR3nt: TGCGCCAGCAGCTATTGGACAGTAGGTCAGCCCCAGCATTTT

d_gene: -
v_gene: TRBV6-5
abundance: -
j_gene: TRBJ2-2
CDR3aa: CASSRRPANTGELFF
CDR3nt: TGTGCCAGCAGTAGGAGGCCCGCGAACACCGGGGAGCTGTTTTTT

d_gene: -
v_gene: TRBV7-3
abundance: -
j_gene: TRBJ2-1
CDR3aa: CASSNGGPRNEQFF
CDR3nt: TGTGCCAGCAGCAATGGGGGGCCACGGAATGAGCAGTTCTTC

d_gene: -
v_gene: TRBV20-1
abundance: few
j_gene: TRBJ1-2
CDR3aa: CSARESRGYTF
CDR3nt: TGCAGTGCTAGAGAGTCGCGAGGCTACACCTTC

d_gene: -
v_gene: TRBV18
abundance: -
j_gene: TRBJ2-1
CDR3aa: CASSGGSGDTEQFF
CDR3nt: TGTGCCAGCTCAGGGGGATCAGGAGACACCGAGCAGTTCTTC

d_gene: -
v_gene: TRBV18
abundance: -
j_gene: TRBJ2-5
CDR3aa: CASSPTDGTQYF
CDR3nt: TGTGCCAGCTCACCAACCGATGGGACCCAGTACTTC